This TCR beta chain was obtained from a study of CD8+ T cells in alopecia areata. Study details: Patients received oral tofacitinib, 5 to 10 mg twice daily, for moderate-to-severe alopecia areata.

The length of the CDR3 is 13 residues. V lost 0 bases, J lost 6 bases, and 9 bases lay in between. CDR1 SGHDT and CDR2 YYEEEE come from the germline V gene. RNA, once extracted, was reverse transcribed into cDNA for use as the sequencing template. Method: immunoSEQ multiplex PCR; TCRdb's copy keeps in-frame clones and lacks some. The top ten hold roughly 16% of the sample, which has over 95,000 clones, 60% to 75% seen once. The treatment: oral pan-JAK inhibitor, 5-10 mg twice daily. Notes on the study in general: In lesional scalp, particularly from alopecia totalis/universalis, clonality was higher than in normal scalp.

In regard to this clone: Its cognate antigen is unknown.

The chain recombines TRBV5-6 with TRBJ1-2; the D is unclear. The sample in question was CD8+ T cells sorted from blood, obtained at week 4, from a patient treated with tofacitinib. This TCR derives from a human donor with alopecia areata. As DNA, the CDR3 is TGTGCCAGCAGCTTGGAGGTGGCCCATGGCTACACCTTC. Translating gives CASSLEVAHGYTF.